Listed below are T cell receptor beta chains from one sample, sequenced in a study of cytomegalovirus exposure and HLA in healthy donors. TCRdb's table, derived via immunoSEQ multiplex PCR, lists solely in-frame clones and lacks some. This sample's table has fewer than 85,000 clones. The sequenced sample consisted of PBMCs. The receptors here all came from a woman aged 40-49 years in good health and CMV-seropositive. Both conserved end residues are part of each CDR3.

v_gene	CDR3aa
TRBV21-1	CASSRTSGGAQDTQYF
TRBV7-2	CASSPGLGMTEAFF
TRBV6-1	CASSLSGRRYF
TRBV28	CASTEGLAFREQYF
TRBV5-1	CASSWARQRGAYNEQFF
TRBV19	CASSTIQGDLLEQYF
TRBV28	CASSQQGAATEAFF
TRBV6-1	CASSRTRGDNEKLFF
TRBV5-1	CASSGGQGMYNEQFF
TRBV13	CASSLGAAPYEQYF
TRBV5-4	CASSPGLAGATYNEQFF
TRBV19	CASRPGSASTDTQYF
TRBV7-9	CASSSLGGGGSYNEQFF
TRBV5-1	CASSLGPGLAGSNPYNEQFF
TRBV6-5	CASSYPGQDGYTF
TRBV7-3	CASSFRVAGGVSGANVLTF
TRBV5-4	CASSATGGQSSGANVLTF
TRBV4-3	CASSQIRQRGMNTEAFF
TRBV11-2	CASSLAPSGYNEQFF
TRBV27	CASSLSYRTALYEQYF